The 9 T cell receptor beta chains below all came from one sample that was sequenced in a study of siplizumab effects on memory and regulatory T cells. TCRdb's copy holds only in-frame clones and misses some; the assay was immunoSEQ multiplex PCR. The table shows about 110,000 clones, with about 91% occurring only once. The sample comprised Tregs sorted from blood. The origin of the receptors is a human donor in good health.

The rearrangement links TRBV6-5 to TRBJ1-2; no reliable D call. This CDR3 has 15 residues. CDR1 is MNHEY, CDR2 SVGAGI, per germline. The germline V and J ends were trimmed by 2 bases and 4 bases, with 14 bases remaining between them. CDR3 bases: TGTGCCAGCAGTTACGGGGTCTGGGAGTTCTATGGCTACACCTTC. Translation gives CASSYGVWEFYGYTF.

CDR3 nucleotides: TGTGCCAGTAGTACCCGGGGAGCGAATTTATATGGCTACACCTTC. Translating gives CASSTRGANLYGYTF. This chain uses TRBV19 with TRBJ1-2; D is unresolved. This CDR3 has 15 residues. V was pared by 4 bases and J by 5 bases, with 17 bases between. Germline V gene lookup returns CDR1 LNHDA and CDR2 SQIVND (reference sequence).

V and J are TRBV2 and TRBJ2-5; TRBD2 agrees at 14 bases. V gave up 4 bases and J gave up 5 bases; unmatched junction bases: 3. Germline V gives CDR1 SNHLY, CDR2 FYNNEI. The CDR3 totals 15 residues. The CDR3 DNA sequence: TGTGCCAGCAGTGCTGGGACTAGCGGGGGTGAGACCCAGTACTTC. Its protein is CASSAGTSGGETQYF.

The chain's CDR3 is CASSLELAGRNEQFF. The CDR3 DNA reads TGTGCCAGCAGCTTAGAACTAGCGGGTAGAAATGAGCAGTTCTTC. The V and J genes are TRBV11-2 and TRBJ2-1, with TRBD2 matching over 9 bases. This CDR3 is built from 15 residues. J lost 7 bases, V lost 0 bases, and 4 bases had no gene match. Germline loops: CDR1 SGHAT, CDR2 FQNNGV.

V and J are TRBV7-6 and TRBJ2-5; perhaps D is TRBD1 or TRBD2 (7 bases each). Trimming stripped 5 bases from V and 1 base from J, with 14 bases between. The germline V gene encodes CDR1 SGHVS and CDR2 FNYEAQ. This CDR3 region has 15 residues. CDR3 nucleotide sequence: TGTGCCAGCAGCCAGGGGGGGCGACCCCAAGAGACCCAGTACTTC. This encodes CASSQGGRPQETQYF. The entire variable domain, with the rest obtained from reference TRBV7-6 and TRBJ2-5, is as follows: GAGVSQSPRYKVTKRGQDVALRCDPISGHVSLYWYRQALGQGPEFLTYFNYEAQQDKSGLPNDRFSAERPEGSISTLTIQRTEQRDSAMYRCASSQGGRPQETQYFGPGTRLLVL.

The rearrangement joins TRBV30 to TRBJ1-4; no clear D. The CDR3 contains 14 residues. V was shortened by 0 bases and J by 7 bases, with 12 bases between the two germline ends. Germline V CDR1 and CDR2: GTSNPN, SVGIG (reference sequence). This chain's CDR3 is CAWSVGLMSEKLFF. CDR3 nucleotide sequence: TGTGCCTGGAGTGTAGGACTCATGAGTGAAAAACTGTTTTTT.

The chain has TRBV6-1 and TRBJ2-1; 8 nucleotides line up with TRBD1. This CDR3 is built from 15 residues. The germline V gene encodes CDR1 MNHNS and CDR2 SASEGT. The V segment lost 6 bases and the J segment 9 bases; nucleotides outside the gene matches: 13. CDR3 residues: CASRGQAGPRSEQFF. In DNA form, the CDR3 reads TGTGCCAGCAGGGGACAGGCTGGTCCCCGGAGTGAGCAGTTCTTC.

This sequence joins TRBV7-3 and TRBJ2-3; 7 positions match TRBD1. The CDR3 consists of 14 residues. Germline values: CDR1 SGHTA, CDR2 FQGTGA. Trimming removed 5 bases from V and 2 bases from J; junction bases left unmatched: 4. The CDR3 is CASSPGGYTDTQYF. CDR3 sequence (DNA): TGTGCCAGCAGCCCAGGGGGATACACAGATACGCAGTATTTT. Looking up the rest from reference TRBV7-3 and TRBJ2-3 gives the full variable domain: GAGVSQTPSNKVTEKGKYVELRCDPISGHTALYWYRQSLGQGPEFLIYFQGTGAADDSGLPNDRFFAVRPEGSVSTLKIQRTERGDSAVYLCASSPGGYTDTQYFGPGTRLTVL.

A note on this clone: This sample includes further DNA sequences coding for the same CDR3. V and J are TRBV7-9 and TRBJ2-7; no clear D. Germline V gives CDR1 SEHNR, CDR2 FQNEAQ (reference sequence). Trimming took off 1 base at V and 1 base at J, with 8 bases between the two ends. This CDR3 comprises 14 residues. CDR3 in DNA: TGTGCCAGCAGCTTAGTGGCAGGTTCCTACGAGCAGTACTTC. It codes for CASSLVAGSYEQYF.